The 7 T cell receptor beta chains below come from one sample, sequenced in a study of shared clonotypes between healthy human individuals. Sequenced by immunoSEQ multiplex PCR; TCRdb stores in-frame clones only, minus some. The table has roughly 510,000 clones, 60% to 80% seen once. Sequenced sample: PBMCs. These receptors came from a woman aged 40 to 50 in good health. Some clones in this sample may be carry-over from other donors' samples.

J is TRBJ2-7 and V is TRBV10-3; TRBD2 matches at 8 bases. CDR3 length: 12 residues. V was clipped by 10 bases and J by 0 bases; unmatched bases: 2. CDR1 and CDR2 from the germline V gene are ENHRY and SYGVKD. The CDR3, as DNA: TGTGCCACGAGCGGGAGCTCCTACGAGCAGTACTTC. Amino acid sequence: CATSGSSYEQYF.

For the CDR3, the DNA is TGTGCCAGCAGCTTGACTTGGGCTGCCTCTGGAAACACCATATATTTT. Protein: CASSLTWAASGNTIYF. J is TRBJ1-3 and V is TRBV5-5, with D hard to call. CDR1 is SGHKS, CDR2 YYEKEE, per germline (reference sequence). V lost 1 base, J lost 0 bases, and 11 bases lay in between. The CDR3 loop spans 16 amino acids. Looking up the rest from reference TRBV5-5 and TRBJ1-3 gives the full variable domain: DAGVTQSPTHLIKTRGQQVTLRCSPISGHKSVSWYQQVLGQGPQFIFQYYEKEERGRGNFPDRFSARQFPNYSSELNVNALLLGDSALYLCASSLTWAASGNTIYFGEGSWLTVV.

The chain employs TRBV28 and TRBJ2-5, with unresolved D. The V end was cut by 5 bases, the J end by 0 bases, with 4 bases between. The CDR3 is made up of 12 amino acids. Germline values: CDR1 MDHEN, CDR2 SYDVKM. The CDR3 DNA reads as TGTGCCAGCAGTGCACACCAAGAGACCCAGTACTTC. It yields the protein CASSAHQETQYF.

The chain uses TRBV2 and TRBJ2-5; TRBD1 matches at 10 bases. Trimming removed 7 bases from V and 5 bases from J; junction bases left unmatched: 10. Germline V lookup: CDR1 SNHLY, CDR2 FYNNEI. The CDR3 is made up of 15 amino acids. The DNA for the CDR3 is TGTGCCAGCACTAGACAGGGGGCGACGGGGGAGACCCAGTACTTC. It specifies CASTRQGATGETQYF.

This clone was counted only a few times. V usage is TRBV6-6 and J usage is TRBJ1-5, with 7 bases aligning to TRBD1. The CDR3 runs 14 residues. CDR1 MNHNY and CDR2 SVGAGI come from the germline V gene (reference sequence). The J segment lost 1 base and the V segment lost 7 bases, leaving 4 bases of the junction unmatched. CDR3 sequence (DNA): TGTGCCAGCATTGAGGGGGCCAGCAATCAGCCCCAGCATTTT. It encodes CASIEGASNQPQHF.

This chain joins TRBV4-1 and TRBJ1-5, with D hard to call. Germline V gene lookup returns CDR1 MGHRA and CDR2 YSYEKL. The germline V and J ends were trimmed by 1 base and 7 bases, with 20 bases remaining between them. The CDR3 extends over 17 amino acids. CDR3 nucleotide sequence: TGCGCCAGCAGCCAAGCCCCGGGATACCAGAGACCCCAGCCCCAGCATTTT. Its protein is CASSQAPGYQRPQPQHF.

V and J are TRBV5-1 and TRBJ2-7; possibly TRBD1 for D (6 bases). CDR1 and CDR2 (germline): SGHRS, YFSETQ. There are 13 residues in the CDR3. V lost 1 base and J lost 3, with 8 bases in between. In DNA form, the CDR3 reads TGCGCCAGCAGCTTGTCAGGGGTCTACGAGCAGTACTTC. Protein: CASSLSGVYEQYF.